These T cell receptor beta chains were read from a single sample in a study of blood T cell repertoires in COVID-19. Clones were read by immunoSEQ multiplex PCR, and TCRdb kept only the in-frame ones, dropping some. The sample comprises about 170,000 clones, approximately 85% of which are singletons, and about 1.2% rests with the top ten. Sequencing was carried out using peripheral blood. The receptors stem from a man between 60 and 75 years old who had recovered from COVID-19. Each CDR3 is given with its conserved first and last residue. D genes are given only for firm matches. Size tells how often a clone was seen (once, few, many) or the class of an expanded clone, and some rows leave it out.

clone_size: NA; d_call: TRBD1; j_call: TRBJ2-1; v_call: TRBV2; cdr3_aa: CARETGGRNEQFF; cdr3_nt: TGTGCCAGAGAGACAGGGGGTCGCAATGAGCAGTTCTTC
clone_size: NA; d_call: NA; j_call: TRBJ1-1; v_call: TRBV2; cdr3_aa: CASITRVVDTEAFF; cdr3_nt: TGTGCCAGCATTACTCGAGTAGTGGACACTGAAGCTTTCTTT
clone_size: NA; d_call: TRBD2; j_call: TRBJ2-2; v_call: TRBV7-3; cdr3_aa: CASSPARGGGGELFF; cdr3_nt: TGTGCCAGCAGCCCCGCCCGGGGGGGAGGCGGGGAGCTGTTTTTT
clone_size: NA; d_call: NA; j_call: TRBJ1-2; v_call: TRBV11-2; cdr3_aa: CASSSPRTAANYGYTF; cdr3_nt: TGTGCCAGCAGCTCCCCCCGGACAGCAGCTAACTATGGCTACACCTTC
clone_size: NA; d_call: NA; j_call: TRBJ1-1; v_call: TRBV4-1; cdr3_aa: CASSQGDRDTEAFF; cdr3_nt: TGCGCCAGCAGCCAAGGTGACCGGGACACTGAAGCTTTCTTT
clone_size: few; d_call: NA; j_call: TRBJ1-3; v_call: TRBV7-8; cdr3_aa: CASSWAVSGNTIYF; cdr3_nt: TGTGCCAGCAGTTGGGCCGTCTCTGGAAACACCATATATTTT
clone_size: NA; d_call: NA; j_call: TRBJ2-2; v_call: TRBV7-6; cdr3_aa: CASSPSTGNTGELFF; cdr3_nt: TGTGCCAGCAGCCCATCGACAGGGAACACCGGGGAGCTGTTTTTT
clone_size: NA; d_call: TRBD1; j_call: TRBJ1-2; v_call: TRBV7-9; cdr3_aa: CASSTRQGLVGYTF; cdr3_nt: TGTGCCAGCAGCACCAGACAGGGTCTAGTGGGCTACACCTTC
clone_size: NA; d_call: TRBD1; j_call: TRBJ1-2; v_call: TRBV19; cdr3_aa: CASSTGTGGSNYGYTF; cdr3_nt: TGTGCCAGTAGTACCGGGACAGGGGGTTCTAACTATGGCTACACCTTC
clone_size: NA; d_call: NA; j_call: TRBJ2-7; v_call: TRBV7-2; cdr3_aa: CASSLDRVTYEQYF; cdr3_nt: TGTGCCAGCAGCTTAGACCGAGTGACCTACGAGCAGTACTTC
clone_size: NA; d_call: TRBD2; j_call: TRBJ2-3; v_call: TRBV11-2; cdr3_aa: CASSERVRGGTDTQYF; cdr3_nt: TGTGCCAGCAGCGAGCGGGTGCGGGGGGGCACAGATACGCAGTATTTT
clone_size: NA; d_call: TRBD1; j_call: TRBJ2-5; v_call: TRBV18; cdr3_aa: CASSPGQGMLETQYF; cdr3_nt: TGTGCCAGCTCACCGGGACAGGGGATGCTAGAGACCCAGTACTTC
clone_size: NA; d_call: NA; j_call: TRBJ2-5; v_call: TRBV19; cdr3_aa: CASSIEGGRTETQYF; cdr3_nt: TGTGCCAGTAGTATAGAGGGAGGCAGGACGGAGACCCAGTACTTC
clone_size: NA; d_call: TRBD2; j_call: TRBJ2-5; v_call: TRBV9; cdr3_aa: CASSVSVGRGGQETQYF; cdr3_nt: TGTGCCAGCAGCGTAAGCGTGGGTCGGGGGGGCCAAGAGACCCAGTACTTC
clone_size: NA; d_call: NA; j_call: TRBJ1-5; v_call: TRBV6-1; cdr3_aa: CASSVRGGISNQPQHF; cdr3_nt: TGTGCCAGCAGTGTCAGGGGCGGTATAAGCAATCAGCCCCAGCATTTT
clone_size: few; d_call: TRBD1; j_call: TRBJ1-2; v_call: TRBV19; cdr3_aa: CASSRQGMGDTF; cdr3_nt: TGTGCCAGTAGTAGACAGGGGATGGGAGACACCTTC
clone_size: NA; d_call: NA; j_call: TRBJ2-6; v_call: TRBV2; cdr3_aa: CASSAGYPPGANVLTF; cdr3_nt: TGTGCCAGCAGTGCAGGGTACCCCCCAGGGGCCAACGTCCTGACTTTC
clone_size: NA; d_call: NA; j_call: TRBJ1-4; v_call: TRBV3-1/TRBV3-2; cdr3_aa: CASSQEWRGGEKLFF; cdr3_nt: TGTGCCAGCAGCCAAGAGTGGAGGGGGGGTGAAAAACTGTTTTTT
clone_size: NA; d_call: NA; j_call: TRBJ1-2; v_call: TRBV25-1; cdr3_aa: CASSELKRGANYGYTF; cdr3_nt: TGTGCCAGCAGTGAACTCAAGCGGGGAGCTAACTATGGCTACACCTTC
clone_size: NA; d_call: NA; j_call: TRBJ2-1; v_call: TRBV2; cdr3_aa: CASTEGGSLLFF; cdr3_nt: TGTGCCAGCACCGAAGGGGGTTCATTGCTGTTCTTC
clone_size: NA; d_call: TRBD1; j_call: TRBJ2-5; v_call: TRBV13; cdr3_aa: CASSPRQGSQETQYF; cdr3_nt: TGTGCCAGCAGCCCCAGACAGGGTTCCCAAGAGACCCAGTACTTC
clone_size: NA; d_call: TRBD2; j_call: TRBJ2-1; v_call: TRBV7-9; cdr3_aa: CASSPSLAGYNEQFF; cdr3_nt: TGTGCCAGCAGCCCCTCCCTAGCGGGGTACAATGAGCAGTTCTTC
clone_size: NA; d_call: NA; j_call: TRBJ2-7; v_call: TRBV7-9; cdr3_aa: CASSLGQIDEQYF; cdr3_nt: TGTGCCAGCAGCTTAGGACAGATCGACGAGCAGTACTTC
clone_size: NA; d_call: TRBD1; j_call: TRBJ1-1; v_call: TRBV5-1; cdr3_aa: CASRKNGQGQNTEAFF; cdr3_nt: TGCGCCAGCAGAAAAAACGGACAGGGGCAGAACACTGAAGCTTTCTTT
clone_size: NA; d_call: TRBD1; j_call: TRBJ1-1; v_call: TRBV6-5; cdr3_aa: CASSYSAGGGSEAFF; cdr3_nt: TGTGCCAGCAGTTACTCGGCAGGGGGTGGGTCTGAAGCTTTCTTT
clone_size: NA; d_call: NA; j_call: TRBJ2-5; v_call: TRBV7-2; cdr3_aa: CASSLAREETQYF; cdr3_nt: TGTGCCAGCAGCTTAGCGCGGGAAGAGACCCAGTACTTC
clone_size: NA; d_call: NA; j_call: TRBJ1-3; v_call: TRBV11-2; cdr3_aa: CASSPSGNTIYF; cdr3_nt: TGTGCCAGCAGCCCTTCGGGGAACACCATATATTTT
clone_size: NA; d_call: NA; j_call: TRBJ2-1; v_call: TRBV3-1/TRBV3-2; cdr3_aa: CASSQGVQEYNEQFF; cdr3_nt: TGTGCCAGCAGCCAAGGGGTTCAGGAATACAATGAGCAGTTCTTC
clone_size: NA; d_call: NA; j_call: TRBJ2-2; v_call: TRBV5-1; cdr3_aa: CASSLADREDTGELFF; cdr3_nt: TGCGCCAGCAGCCTCGCCGACAGAGAAGACACCGGGGAGCTGTTTTTT
clone_size: few; d_call: NA; j_call: TRBJ1-1; v_call: TRBV19; cdr3_aa: CASSQNTEAFF; cdr3_nt: TGTGCCAGTAGTCAGAACACTGAAGCTTTCTTT
clone_size: NA; d_call: NA; j_call: TRBJ1-1; v_call: TRBV7-9; cdr3_aa: CASSLILTDMNTEAFF; cdr3_nt: TGTGCCAGCAGCTTAATTTTAACAGACATGAACACTGAAGCTTTCTTT
clone_size: NA; d_call: TRBD1; j_call: TRBJ2-5; v_call: TRBV5-1; cdr3_aa: CASSWGQGPSETQYF; cdr3_nt: TGCGCCAGCAGCTGGGGACAGGGACCCTCAGAGACCCAGTACTTC
clone_size: once; d_call: NA; j_call: TRBJ1-1; v_call: TRBV5-1; cdr3_aa: CASSQLGSRTEAFF; cdr3_nt: TGCGCCAGCAGCCAGTTGGGCAGTAGGACTGAAGCTTTCTTT
clone_size: NA; d_call: TRBD1; j_call: TRBJ2-7; v_call: TRBV13; cdr3_aa: CASSLAAGGAYEQYF; cdr3_nt: TGTGCCAGCAGCTTAGCGGCAGGGGGCGCGTACGAGCAGTACTTC
clone_size: NA; d_call: NA; j_call: TRBJ1-6; v_call: TRBV4-3; cdr3_aa: CASSQDLRNSPLHF; cdr3_nt: TGCGCCAGCAGCCAAGATCTGCGGAATTCACCCCTCCACTTT
clone_size: NA; d_call: NA; j_call: TRBJ1-2; v_call: TRBV24-1; cdr3_aa: CATSDSSGARYGYTF; cdr3_nt: TGTGCCACCAGTGATTCCTCTGGGGCTCGGTATGGCTACACCTTC
clone_size: few; d_call: TRBD1; j_call: TRBJ1-4; v_call: TRBV24-1; cdr3_aa: CATSLSGQGRGKLFF; cdr3_nt: TGTGCCACCAGTCTGTCAGGACAGGGAAGGGGAAAACTGTTTTTT